One sample yielded the 20 T cell receptor beta chains listed below, sequenced in a study of blood T cell repertoires in COVID-19. Method: immunoSEQ multiplex PCR; TCRdb's copy keeps in-frame clones and lacks some. The data contain hundreds of thousands of clones, 85% of them singletons. The sample consisted of peripheral blood. The receptors derive from a human donor in a cohort sampled during active COVID-19.

The V and J genes are TRBV11-2 and TRBJ1-5; no clear D. This CDR3 region has 14 residues. Trimming stripped 2 bases from V and 7 bases from J, with 12 bases between. The germline CDR1 and CDR2 sequences are SGHAT and FQNNGV. The CDR3 region has the DNA TGTGCCAGCAGCTTATCAGCGCGCTGGCAGCCCCAGCATTTT. Translated, it gives CASSLSARWQPQHF.

The chain uses TRBV5-4 and TRBJ2-5, with D maybe TRBD1 (5 bases). In germline, CDR1 is SGHNT, CDR2 YYREEE (reference sequence). The CDR3 covers 14 residues. The germline V and J ends were trimmed by 3 bases and 1 base, with 10 bases remaining between them. The CDR3 is CASSSRQSQETQYF. DNA of the CDR3: TGTGCCAGCAGCTCTCGACAGAGCCAAGAGACCCAGTACTTC.

This chain uses TRBV9 with TRBJ1-2; TRBD1 is a possible D gene (6 bases). This CDR3 spans 15 amino acids. Trimming took off 2 bases at V and 6 bases at J, with 17 bases between the two ends. Germline loops: CDR1 SGDLS, CDR2 YYNGEE. CDR3 DNA sequence: TGTGCCAGCAGCGTGACAGGACGTCGTACCGATGGCTACACCTTC. Its protein is CASSVTGRRTDGYTF.

The rearrangement joins TRBV11-3 to TRBJ2-5; 7 bases agree with TRBD1. This CDR3 has 15 amino acids. V lost 4 bases, J lost 0 bases, and 5 bases stayed unmatched. Looked up from germline, CDR1 is SGHNT and CDR2 is YENEEA. The CDR3 sequence: CASSSTGTDQETQYF. In DNA, the CDR3 is TGTGCCAGCAGCTCGACAGGGACCGACCAAGAGACCCAGTACTTC.

This clone was recorded once. The CDR3 here is CASSAEDRGHSGNTIYF. The CDR3 coding sequence is TGTGCCAGCAGCGCCGAGGACAGGGGGCATTCAGGAAACACCATATATTTT. This rearrangement joins TRBV9 to TRBJ1-3; 11 bases are shared with TRBD1. J lost 4 bases, V lost 3 bases, and 9 bases had no gene match. This CDR3 contains 17 residues. CDR1 and CDR2 from the germline V gene are SGDLS and YYNGEE.

The V gene is TRBV5-1, the J gene TRBJ2-5; D is perhaps TRBD2 (6 bases). Looked up from germline, CDR1 is SGHRS and CDR2 is YFSETQ. Trimming stripped 0 bases from V and 2 bases from J, with 11 bases between. The length of the CDR3 is 15 residues. CDR3 DNA sequence: TGCGCCAGCAGCTTGGCCTGGGGAGGACAAGAGACCCAGTACTTC. It yields the protein CASSLAWGGQETQYF.

The chain is built from TRBV27 and TRBJ2-7; 9 nucleotides align to TRBD2. The CDR3 has 17 amino acids. Germline-derived CDR1 and CDR2 are MNHEY and SMNVEV (reference sequence). The trim removed 7 bases at V and 4 bases at J, leaving 17 bases unmatched. The CDR3 region is CASTPQGAGGPSYEQYF. The CDR3 nucleotides are TGTGCCAGCACCCCGCAAGGAGCGGGGGGCCCCAGTTACGAGCAGTACTTC.

V usage is TRBV15 and J usage is TRBJ1-2; no firm D call. The V and J ends lost 0 bases and 1 base respectively, with 6 bases between them. Germline CDR1 reads LNHNV; CDR2 reads YYDKDF (reference sequence). The CDR3 has 14 amino acids. The CDR3 sequence: CATSRDGLNYGYTF. The CDR3 coding sequence is TGTGCCACCAGCAGAGATGGGCTTAACTATGGCTACACCTTC.

The rearrangement links TRBV5-1 to TRBJ2-1, with TRBD1 matching 8 bases. The CDR3 sequence is 16 residues long. V was clipped by 2 bases and J by 6 bases; unmatched bases: 10. The germline V gene encodes CDR1 SGHRS and CDR2 YFSETQ. The chain's CDR3 is CASSFGQGKPGNEQFF. The CDR3 bases are TGCGCCAGCAGCTTCGGACAGGGTAAACCCGGCAATGAGCAGTTCTTC.

The chain links TRBV6-5 to TRBJ2-7; D unresolved. The CDR3 covers 15 residues. Germline V gene data show CDR1 as MNHEY and CDR2 as SVGAGI. The ends were cut back, 0 bases at V and 2 bases at J, with 11 bases in the middle. The CDR3 DNA sequence: TGTGCCAGCAGTTACTCGATGAAGAGTACCTACGAGCAGTACTTC. Its translation: CASSYSMKSTYEQYF.

The rearrangement joins TRBV25-1 to TRBJ1-1; the match to TRBD1 covers 7 bases. Trimming cost V 7 bases and J 5 bases; bases outside gene matches: 4. The germline V gene encodes CDR1 MGHDK and CDR2 SYGVNS. This CDR3 comprises 12 residues. The CDR3, as DNA: TGTGCCAGCATCGACAGGGAAACTGAAGCTTTCTTT. It codes for CASIDRETEAFF.

This sequence joins TRBV27 and TRBJ2-7; D remains ambiguous. The CDR3 has 13 residues. V gave up 5 bases and J gave up 2 bases, with 10 bases separating them. Germline assignment: CDR1 MNHEY and CDR2 SMNVEV (reference sequence). The CDR3 region is CASSRMRTYEQYF. For the CDR3, the DNA is TGTGCCAGCAGTAGGATGAGGACCTACGAGCAGTACTTC.

V is TRBV25-1 and J is TRBJ2-3; 10 bases fit TRBD1. CDR3 size: 16 residues. The V gene's germline CDR1 is MGHDK and CDR2 SYGVNS. V gave up 1 base and J gave up 4 bases; unmatched junction bases: 5. The CDR3 loop is CASSELVTGGADTQYF. The DNA for the CDR3 is TGTGCCAGCAGTGAATTGGTGACAGGGGGCGCAGATACGCAGTATTTT.

This chain's CDR3 is CASSPLGRGLGWYGYTF. The CDR3 coding sequence is TGTGCCAGCAGCCCACTGGGACGGGGACTTGGATGGTATGGCTACACCTTC. The chain employs TRBV14 and TRBJ1-2; the D gene is possibly TRBD1 (5 bases). The germline CDR1 and CDR2 sequences are SGHDN and FVKESK. The CDR3 sequence is 17 residues long. V was pared by 4 bases and J by 5 bases, with 23 bases between.

This sequence joins TRBV15 and TRBJ1-2; maybe TRBD1 (5 bases). CDR1 and CDR2 (germline): LNHNV, YYDKDF (reference sequence). The CDR3 has 14 residues. Trimming took off 5 bases at V and 4 bases at J, with 14 bases between the two ends. CDR3 in amino acids: CATSPGGAFYGYTF. For the CDR3, the DNA is TGTGCCACCAGCCCCGGAGGGGCCTTCTATGGCTACACCTTC. Full variable domain (outside the CDR3, taken from reference TRBV15 and TRBJ1-2): DAMVIQNPRYQVTQFGKPVTLSCSQTLNHNVMYWYQQKSSQAPKLLFHYYDKDFNNEADTPDNFQSRRPNTSFCFLDIRSPGLGDTAMYLCATSPGGAFYGYTFGSGTRLTVV.

The gene calls are TRBV2 and TRBJ1-2; D perhaps matches TRBD1 (6 bases). V was clipped by 3 bases and J by 7 bases, with 15 bases between them. The CDR3 totals 14 residues. Per germline, CDR1 SNHLY and CDR2 FYNNEI. The CDR3 coding sequence is TGTGCCAGCAGTGAGGACAGCGCCGTGGGTGGCTACACCTTC. Its protein is CASSEDSAVGGYTF.

This chain links TRBV3-1 (or the pseudogene TRBV3-2) with TRBJ1-1; D is unclear. Germline V gene sequence: CDR1 LGHDT, CDR2 YNNKEL (reference sequence). CDR3 length: 12 amino acids. The V end lost 3 bases, the J end lost 7 bases, and 9 bases lay between the germline ends. CDR3: CASSQTPNEAFF. CDR3 sequence (DNA): TGTGCCAGCAGCCAGACACCAAATGAAGCTTTCTTT.

V and J are TRBV19 and TRBJ1-2; a possible D gene is TRBD1 (6 bases). V lost 1 base and J 8 bases, leaving 11 bases between the germline ends. Germline V CDR1 and CDR2: LNHDA, SQIVND (reference sequence). CDR3 size: 13 residues. This chain's CDR3 is CASSIVGTPGYTF. Here the CDR3 DNA reads TGTGCCAGTAGTATAGTCGGGACACCCGGCTACACCTTC.

The chain joins TRBV6-5 to TRBJ2-7, with TRBD1 matching over 9 bases. The junction had 2 bases not matched to a gene; V was cut back by 2 bases and J by 0 bases. CDR1 is MNHEY, CDR2 SVGAGI, per germline. This CDR3 has 15 amino acids. The CDR3 bases are TGTGCCAGCAGTTACCGGGACAGGGTCTCCTACGAGCAGTACTTC. Translated: CASSYRDRVSYEQYF.

This clone has only one observation. The chain employs TRBV7-9 and TRBJ2-7; D might be TRBD1 (6 bases). V was shortened by 2 bases and J by 4 bases, with 12 bases between the two germline ends. CDR3 length: 14 amino acids. Germline V gives CDR1 SEHNR, CDR2 FQNEAQ (reference sequence). CDR3 nucleotide sequence: TGTGCCAGCAGCTTAAGTACCAGGGGTTACGAGCAGTACTTC. Translating it yields CASSLSTRGYEQYF.